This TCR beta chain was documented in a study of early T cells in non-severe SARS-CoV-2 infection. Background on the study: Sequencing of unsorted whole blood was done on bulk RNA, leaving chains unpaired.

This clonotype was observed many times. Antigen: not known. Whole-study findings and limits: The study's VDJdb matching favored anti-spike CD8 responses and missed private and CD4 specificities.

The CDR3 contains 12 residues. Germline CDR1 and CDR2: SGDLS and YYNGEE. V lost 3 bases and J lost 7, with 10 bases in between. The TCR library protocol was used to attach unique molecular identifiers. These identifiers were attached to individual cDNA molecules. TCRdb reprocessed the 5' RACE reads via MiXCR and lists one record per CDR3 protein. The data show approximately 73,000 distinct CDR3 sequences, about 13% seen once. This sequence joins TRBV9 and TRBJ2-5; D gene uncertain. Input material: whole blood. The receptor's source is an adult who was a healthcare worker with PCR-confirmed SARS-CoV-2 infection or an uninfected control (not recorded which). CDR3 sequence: CASSDAERTQYF. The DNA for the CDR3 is TGTGCCAGCAGCGACGCCGAGCGGACCCAGTACTTC.